These 18 T cell receptor beta chains share one sample of origin, sequenced in a study of blood T cells in healthy people across ages. A sample-barcoded 5' primer and a J-beta primer mix were used in a second PCR of roughly 7 to 11 cycles. Using its own MiXCR run on the 5' RACE reads, TCRdb lists one record per CDR3 protein. The sample shows about 750,000 distinct CDR3 sequences, about 55% of them seen only once. The sequencing input was blood. These receptors came from an older man in good health.

In the case of this clonotype: Mismatch with germline at one junction end may stem from a read error. This chain uses TRBV10-2 with TRBJ1-4, with unresolved D. Germline values: CDR1 WSHSY, CDR2 SAAADI. The CDR3 loop spans 13 amino acids. CDR3 loop: CASRPSPGGDAYF. In DNA form, the CDR3 reads TGCGCCAGCAGGCCCAGCCCGGGAGGAGACGCGTATTTT.

The chain combines TRBV29-1 with TRBJ1-1, with 9 bases aligning to TRBD1. The CDR3 sequence is 12 residues long. Looked up from germline, CDR1 is SQVTM and CDR2 is ANQGSEA. The CDR3 sequence: CSGGTGRTEAFF. The CDR3 DNA reads as TGCAGTGGGGGGACAGGGAGGACTGAAGCTTTCTTT.

This chain joins TRBV6-5 and TRBJ1-1; D is ambiguous. The germline V gene encodes CDR1 MNHEY and CDR2 SVGAGI. V lost 2 bases and J lost 3, with 7 bases in between. This CDR3 region has 13 residues. The CDR3 loop reads CASSYRQDTEAFF. The CDR3, as DNA: TGTGCCAGCAGTTACCGTCAGGACACTGAAGCTTTCTTT.

The V and J genes are TRBV12-3 or TRBV12-4 and TRBJ2-5; either TRBD1 or TRBD2 may fit D (5 bases each). The V end lost 4 bases, the J end lost 11 bases, and 17 bases lay between the germline ends. The CDR3 has 13 amino acids. The CDR3 loop is CASSYSGSHEQYF. The CDR3 DNA sequence: TGTGCCAGCAGTTACTCAGGGAGCCATGAGCAGTACTTC.

The chain is built from TRBV12-3 or TRBV12-4 and TRBJ2-3; possibly TRBD1 or TRBD2 for D (6 bases each). V lost 4 bases to trimming and J lost 1 base, with 18 bases between them. CDR3 size: 17 residues. CDR3 region: CASSSGGGAGGTDTQYF. CDR3 nucleotides: TGTGCCAGCAGTTCTGGGGGCGGGGCCGGGGGCACAGATACGCAGTATTTT.

This chain connects TRBV2 to TRBJ2-4; 8 bases line up with TRBD2. V lost 5 bases, J lost 13 bases, and 10 bases stayed unmatched. The CDR3 sequence is 13 residues long. From germline, CDR1 is SNHLY and CDR2 FYNNEI. In DNA, the CDR3 is TGTGCCAGCAGTCCAGGACTAGCCTCCGGGCAGTACTTC. This gives the protein CASSPGLASGQYF.

This clonotype has only a few counts. This chain links TRBV7-2 with TRBJ2-7; D is uncertain. CDR3 length equals 13 residues. Deletions cut 3 bases from V and 6 bases from J, with 12 bases between. Germline V gene data show CDR1 as SGHTA and CDR2 as FQGNSA. The CDR3 is CASSFSPRVEQYF. For the CDR3, the DNA is TGTGCCAGCAGCTTTAGCCCCCGGGTCGAGCAGTACTTC.

V gene TRBV4-1 combines with J gene TRBJ1-2; D may be TRBD1 (6 bases). Trimming pared 0 bases from V and 8 bases from J, leaving 16 bases between. The CDR3 length is 15 residues. Germline CDR1 reads MGHRA; CDR2 reads YSYEKL. CDR3 residues: CASSQDLWQGKGYTF. DNA for the CDR3: TGCGCCAGCAGCCAAGATTTATGGCAGGGGAAGGGCTACACCTTC.

This clonotype was counted a few times. This CDR3 is CASSEEAGGGEQFF. For the CDR3, the DNA is TGTGCCAGCAGTGAGGAAGCAGGGGGAGGAGAGCAGTTCTTC. V gene TRBV2 combines with J gene TRBJ2-1; tentative D call: TRBD1 (7 bases). The CDR3 runs 14 residues. Germline CDR1 SNHLY, CDR2 FYNNEI. V gave up 3 bases and J gave up 10 bases, with 16 bases separating them.

The V call is TRBV30, the J call TRBJ1-5, with TRBD1 matching over 7 bases. The CDR3 covers 13 residues. The V gene end was trimmed by 2 bases and the J gene end by 6 bases; junction bases not matched to a gene: 4. From germline, CDR1 is GTSNPN and CDR2 SVGIG (reference sequence). The CDR3 nucleotides are TGTGCCTGGAGTACAGGGGACCCTCAGCCCCAGCATTTT. This gives the protein CAWSTGDPQPQHF.

This clonotype was observed a few times. This chain links TRBV7-3 with TRBJ2-6, with 9 positions matching TRBD1. The CDR3 is 18 residues long. V shed 5 bases, J shed 3 bases, and the junction held 11 bases outside the gene matches. In germline, CDR1 is SGHTA, CDR2 FQGTGA. The CDR3 sequence is CASSHQDRGSFGANVLTF. CDR3 DNA sequence: TGTGCCAGCAGCCACCAAGACAGGGGGAGCTTTGGGGCCAACGTCCTGACTTTC.

The genes are TRBV11-3 and TRBJ2-3; D remains unclear. Trimming removed 4 bases at V and 4 bases at J, with 12 bases between. The CDR3 has 14 amino acids. The germline V gene has CDR1 SGHNT and CDR2 YENEEA. In DNA form, the CDR3 reads TGTGCCAGCAGCTCAAATCCCTTTTCAGATACGCAGTATTTT. Translated: CASSSNPFSDTQYF.

This sequence joins TRBV28 and TRBJ2-3; the D call may be TRBD1 or TRBD2 (6 bases each). CDR1 is MDHEN, CDR2 SYDVKM, per germline. The CDR3 contains 14 residues. Trimming left V 7 bases short and J 0 bases short, with 11 bases between. CDR3 protein: CASKKGGSTDTQYF. As DNA, the CDR3 is TGTGCCAGCAAAAAGGGGGGTAGCACAGATACGCAGTATTTT.

This chain uses TRBV20-1 with TRBJ2-7; 8 nucleotides match TRBD2. CDR3 size: 12 residues. Germline-derived CDR1 and CDR2 are DFQATT and SNEGSKA (reference sequence). With V trimmed by 7 bases and J by 6 bases, 8 bases remained unmatched. CDR3 sequence reads: CSVAGGVGEQYF. CDR3 sequence (DNA): TGCAGTGTTGCGGGGGGCGTGGGCGAGCAGTACTTC.

The V call is TRBV24-1, the J call TRBJ2-7; the D gene is possibly TRBD1 (6 bases). In germline, CDR1 is KGHDR, CDR2 SFDVKD. The CDR3 is 14 residues long. Trimming removed 12 bases at V and 4 bases at J, with 21 bases between. The CDR3 DNA follows: TGTGCCCAAGACCCGGACAGCCCTGCTTACGAGCAGTACTTC. Amino acids: CAQDPDSPAYEQYF.

J is TRBJ2-1 and V is TRBV28; 10 bases match TRBD1. Germline loops: CDR1 MDHEN, CDR2 SYDVKM. The CDR3 has 15 amino acids. The V and J ends lost 2 bases and 8 bases, in that order; junction bases with no gene match: 6. CDR3 nucleotide sequence: TGTGCCAGCAGTTTAATCGGGACAGGGGTACATGAGCAGTTCTTC. The encoded protein is CASSLIGTGVHEQFF.

This chain connects TRBV5-1 to TRBJ2-1, with TRBD2 identical over 12 bases. This CDR3 comprises 16 residues. V shed 2 bases and J 8 bases; nucleotides not matched to a gene: 8. Looked up from germline, CDR1 is SGHRS and CDR2 is YFSETQ. The CDR3 protein is CASSFGSSGRAYEQFF. As DNA, the CDR3 is TGCGCCAGCAGCTTTGGATCTAGCGGGAGGGCCTATGAGCAGTTCTTC.

The rearrangement uses TRBV20-1 and TRBJ2-5; 8 bases match TRBD2. V lost 0 bases and J lost 2; bases outside the gene matches: 8. Germline loops: CDR1 DFQATT, CDR2 SNEGSKA (reference sequence). CDR3 length: 16 amino acids. CDR3 in amino acids: CSAREWLAGRQETQYF. The CDR3 DNA sequence: TGCAGTGCTAGAGAGTGGTTAGCGGGAAGACAAGAGACCCAGTACTTC.